The following is a TCR beta chain sequence with its context. Its specificity is not known. This CDR3 is built from 18 residues. Germline CDR1 is LNHDA and CDR2 is SQIVND (reference sequence). Trimming stripped 3 bases from V and 0 bases from J, with 15 bases between. The data originate from a study of PD-1 blockade in classical Hodgkin lymphoma. Study context: The patients were dosed with nivolumab 3 mg/kg, infused intravenously every 2 weeks.

All patients experienced relapse after autologous stem cell transplantation, and brentuximab vedotin exposure was variable. Measured with immunoSEQ multiplex PCR; TCRdb has only the in-frame clones, and not every one. The sample includes about 150,000 clones, 78% of them seen just once. Findings of the study overall: Newly diagnosed and completely responding patients shared comparable baseline diversity. It was CD4+ TCR diversity, not CD8+, that rose significantly by C4D1. Reported findings placed baseline TCR diversity lower in newly diagnosed patients (compared with healthy donors).

The clonotype originates from a human donor with classical Hodgkin lymphoma. Sample: peripheral blood mononuclear cells (PBMCs), taken before the second cycle of nivolumab. This chain links TRBV19 with TRBJ2-6, with D possibly TRBD1 on 5 matching bases. CDR3 sequence: CASSILWQGDSGANVLTF. DNA for the CDR3: TGTGCCAGTAGTATCCTATGGCAGGGCGACTCTGGGGCCAACGTCCTGACTTTC.